This record looks at one T cell receptor beta chain sequence and its context. The germline CDR1 and CDR2 sequences are KGHSH and LQKENI. The CDR3 runs 11 residues. Trimming took 4 bases from V and 5 from J, leaving 5 bases between them. Time point reported: newly diagnosed GD, antithyroid drugs for less than 3 months. RNA from PBMCs was the source of the TCR library. Sequencing libraries for TCR beta were prepared with iRepertoire HTBI primers and Arm-PCR of CDR3 regions. TCRdb processed the multiplex PCR reads anew with MiXCR; each CDR3 protein has one entry. The profile shows roughly 400,000 distinct CDR3 sequences, about 15% of them singletons. The record originates from a study of regulatory T cells in long-lasting Graves disease. The same specimen was also included in a second study, on T cells in Graves' hyperthyroidism and ophthalmopathy.

This specimen consisted of peripheral blood mononuclear cells (PBMCs), obtained at new diagnosis, from a patient treated with antithyroid drugs. The chain employs TRBV18 and TRBJ1-1; D is unclear. This clonotype originated in a woman under 30 with Graves disease. The CDR3 loop reads CASSLTTEAFF. In nucleotides, the CDR3 is TGTGCCAGCTCACTGACGACTGAAGCTTTCTTT.